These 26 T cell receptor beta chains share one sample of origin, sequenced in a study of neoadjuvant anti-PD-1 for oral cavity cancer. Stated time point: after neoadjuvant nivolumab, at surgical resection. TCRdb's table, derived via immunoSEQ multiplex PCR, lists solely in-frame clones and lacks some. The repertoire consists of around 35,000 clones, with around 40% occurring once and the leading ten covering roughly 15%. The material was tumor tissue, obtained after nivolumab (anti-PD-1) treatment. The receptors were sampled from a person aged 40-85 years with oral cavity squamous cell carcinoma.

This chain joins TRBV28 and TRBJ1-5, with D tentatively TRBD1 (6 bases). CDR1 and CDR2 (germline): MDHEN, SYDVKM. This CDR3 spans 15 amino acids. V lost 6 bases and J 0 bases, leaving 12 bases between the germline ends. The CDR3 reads CASRRGQYSNQPQHF. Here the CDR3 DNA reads TGTGCCAGCAGGCGTGGACAGTATAGCAATCAGCCCCAGCATTTT.

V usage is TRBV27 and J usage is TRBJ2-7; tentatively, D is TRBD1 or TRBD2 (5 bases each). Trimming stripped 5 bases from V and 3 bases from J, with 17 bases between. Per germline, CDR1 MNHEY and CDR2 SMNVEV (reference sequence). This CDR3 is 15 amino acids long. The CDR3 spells CASSLTGTYVYEQYF. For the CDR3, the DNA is TGTGCCAGCAGTCTCACCGGGACCTACGTCTACGAGCAGTACTTC.

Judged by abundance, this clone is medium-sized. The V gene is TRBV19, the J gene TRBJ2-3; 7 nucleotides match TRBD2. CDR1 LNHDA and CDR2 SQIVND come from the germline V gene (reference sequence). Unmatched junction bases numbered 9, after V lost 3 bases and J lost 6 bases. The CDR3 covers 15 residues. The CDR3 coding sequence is TGTGCCAGTAGTATCAGTGGCGGGAGCTGGGATACGCAGTATTTT. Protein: CASSISGGSWDTQYF. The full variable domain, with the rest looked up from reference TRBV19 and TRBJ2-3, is DGGITQSPKYLFRKEGQNVTLSCEQNLNHDAMYWYRQDPGQGLRLIYYSQIVNDFQKGDIAEGYSVSREKKESFPLTVTSAQKNPTAFYLCASSISGGSWDTQYFGPGTRLTVL.

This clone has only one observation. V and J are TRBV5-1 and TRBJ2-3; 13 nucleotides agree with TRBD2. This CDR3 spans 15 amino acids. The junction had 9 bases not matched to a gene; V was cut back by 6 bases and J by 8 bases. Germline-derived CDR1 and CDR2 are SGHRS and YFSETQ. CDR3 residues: CASNAGTSGVLTQYF. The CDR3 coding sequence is TGCGCCAGCAATGCCGGGACTAGCGGGGTACTTACGCAGTATTTT.

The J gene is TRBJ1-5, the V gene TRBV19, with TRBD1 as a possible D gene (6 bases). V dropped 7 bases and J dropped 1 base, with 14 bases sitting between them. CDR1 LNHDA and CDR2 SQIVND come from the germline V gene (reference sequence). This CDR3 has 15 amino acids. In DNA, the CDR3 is TGTGCCAGTACTCTCCAGGGGTCGAGCAATCAGCCCCAGCATTTT. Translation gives CASTLQGSSNQPQHF.

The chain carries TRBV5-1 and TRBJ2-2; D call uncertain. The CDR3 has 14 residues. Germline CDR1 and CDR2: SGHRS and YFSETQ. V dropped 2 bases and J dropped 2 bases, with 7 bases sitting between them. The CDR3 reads CASSLTVNTGELFF. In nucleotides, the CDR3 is TGCGCCAGCAGCTTAACAGTTAACACCGGGGAGCTGTTTTTT.

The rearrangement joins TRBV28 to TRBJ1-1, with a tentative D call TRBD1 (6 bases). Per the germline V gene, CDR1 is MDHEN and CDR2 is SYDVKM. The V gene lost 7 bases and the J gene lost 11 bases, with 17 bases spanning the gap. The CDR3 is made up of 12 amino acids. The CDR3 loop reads CASNVGALEAFF. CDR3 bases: TGTGCCAGCAACGTGGGGGCCCTCGAGGCTTTCTTT.

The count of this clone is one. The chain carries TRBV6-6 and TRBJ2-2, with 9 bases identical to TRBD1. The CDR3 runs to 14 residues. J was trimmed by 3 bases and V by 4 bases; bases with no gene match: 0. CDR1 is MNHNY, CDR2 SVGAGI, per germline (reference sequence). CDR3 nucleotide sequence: TGTGCCAGCAGTTGGGACAGGGACACCGGGGAGCTGTTTTTT. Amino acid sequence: CASSWDRDTGELFF.

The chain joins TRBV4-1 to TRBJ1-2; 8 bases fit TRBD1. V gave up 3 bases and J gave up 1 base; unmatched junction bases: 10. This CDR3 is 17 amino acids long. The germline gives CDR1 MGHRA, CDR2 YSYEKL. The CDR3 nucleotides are TGCGCCAGCAGCCAGGGCTCCGGGACAGGACTTAACTATGGCTACACCTTC. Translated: CASSQGSGTGLNYGYTF.

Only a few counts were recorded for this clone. The CDR3 region has the DNA TGTGCCAGCAGCTTACCGATAGGACTAGCGGGTTACGAGCAGTACTTC. It is translated as CASSLPIGLAGYEQYF. This chain uses TRBV7-8 with TRBJ2-7; 11 nucleotides line up with TRBD2. Losses at the gene ends were 2 bases for V and 4 bases for J; bases not matched to a gene: 7. The CDR3 runs 16 residues. CDR1 and CDR2 from the germline V gene are SGHVS and FQNEAQ.

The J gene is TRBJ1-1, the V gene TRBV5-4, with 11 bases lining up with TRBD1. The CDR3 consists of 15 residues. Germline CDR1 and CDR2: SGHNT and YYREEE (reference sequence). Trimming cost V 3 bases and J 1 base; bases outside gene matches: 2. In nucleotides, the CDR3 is TGTGCCAGCAGCTCAGGGACAGGGGGGAACACTGAAGCTTTCTTT. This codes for CASSSGTGGNTEAFF.

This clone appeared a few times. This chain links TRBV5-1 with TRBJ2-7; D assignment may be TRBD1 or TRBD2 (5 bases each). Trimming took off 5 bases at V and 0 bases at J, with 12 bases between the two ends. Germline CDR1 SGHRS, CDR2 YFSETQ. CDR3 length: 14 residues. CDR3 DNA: TGCGCCAGCAGGTTCGAGGGGAGCTCCTACGAGCAGTACTTC. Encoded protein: CASRFEGSSYEQYF. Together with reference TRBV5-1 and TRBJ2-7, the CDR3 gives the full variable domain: KAGVTQTPRYLIKTRGQQVTLSCSPISGHRSVSWYQQTPGQGLQFLFEYFSETQRNKGNFPGRFSGRQFSNSRSEMNVSTLELGDSALYLCASRFEGSSYEQYFGPGTRLTVT.

The CDR3 DNA reads TGTGCCAGTAGTATAGCGGACAGTGTTGGGGGTGATTCACCCCTCCACTTT. It translates to CASSIADSVGGDSPLHF. The chain has TRBV19 and TRBJ1-6, with D possibly being TRBD1 (6 bases). Trimming left V 1 base short and J 8 bases short, with 18 bases between. Germline-derived CDR1 and CDR2 are LNHDA and SQIVND (reference sequence). The CDR3 sequence is 17 residues long.

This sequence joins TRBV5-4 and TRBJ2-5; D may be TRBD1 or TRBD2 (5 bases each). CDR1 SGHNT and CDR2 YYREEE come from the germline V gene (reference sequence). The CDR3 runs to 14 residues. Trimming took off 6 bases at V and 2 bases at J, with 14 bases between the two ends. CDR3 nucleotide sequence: TGTGCCAGCACCCCAGGGACCGAACAAGAGACCCAGTACTTC. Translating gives CASTPGTEQETQYF.

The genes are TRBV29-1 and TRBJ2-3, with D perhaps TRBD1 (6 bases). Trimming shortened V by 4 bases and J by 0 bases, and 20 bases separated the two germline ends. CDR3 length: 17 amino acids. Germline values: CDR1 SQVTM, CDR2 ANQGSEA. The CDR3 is CSVVARPDRRSTDTQYF. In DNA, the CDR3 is TGCAGCGTTGTGGCTCGACCGGACAGAAGAAGCACAGATACGCAGTATTTT.

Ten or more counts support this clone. CDR3 residues: CASSVGTASNQPQHF. In DNA, the CDR3 is TGTGCCAGTAGTGTCGGGACAGCTAGCAATCAGCCCCAGCATTTT. The rearrangement uses TRBV19 and TRBJ1-5; 7 nucleotides agree with TRBD1. The CDR3 has 15 amino acids. The V gene end was trimmed by 5 bases and the J gene end by 0 bases; junction bases not matched to a gene: 4. CDR1 is LNHDA, CDR2 SQIVND, per germline (reference sequence).

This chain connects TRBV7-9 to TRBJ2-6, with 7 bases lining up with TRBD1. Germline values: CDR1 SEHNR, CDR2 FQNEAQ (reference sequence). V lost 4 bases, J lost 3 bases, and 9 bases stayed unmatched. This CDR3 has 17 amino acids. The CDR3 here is CASSWDSNSFGANVLTF. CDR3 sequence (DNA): TGTGCCAGCAGCTGGGACAGTAATTCGTTTGGGGCCAACGTCCTGACTTTC.

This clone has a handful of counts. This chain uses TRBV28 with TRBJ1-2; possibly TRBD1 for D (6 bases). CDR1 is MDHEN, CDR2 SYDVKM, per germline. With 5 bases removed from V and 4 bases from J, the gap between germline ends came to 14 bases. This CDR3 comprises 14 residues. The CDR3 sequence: CASSLPGGPYGYTF. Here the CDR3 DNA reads TGTGCCAGCAGTCTCCCGGGGGGCCCCTATGGCTACACCTTC.

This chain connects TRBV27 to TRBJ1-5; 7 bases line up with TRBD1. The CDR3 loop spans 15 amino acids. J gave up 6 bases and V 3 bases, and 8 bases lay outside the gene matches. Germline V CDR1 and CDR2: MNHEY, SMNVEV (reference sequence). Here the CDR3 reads CASSLQGVPVQPQHF. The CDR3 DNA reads TGTGCCAGCAGTTTGCAGGGGGTGCCAGTTCAGCCCCAGCATTTT.

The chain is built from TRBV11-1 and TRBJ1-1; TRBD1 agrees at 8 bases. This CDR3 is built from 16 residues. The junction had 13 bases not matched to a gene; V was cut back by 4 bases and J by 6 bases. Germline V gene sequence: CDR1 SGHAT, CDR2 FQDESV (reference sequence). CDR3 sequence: CASSSFADRVNAEAFF. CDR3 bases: TGTGCCAGCAGCTCCTTCGCGGACAGGGTAAACGCTGAAGCTTTCTTT. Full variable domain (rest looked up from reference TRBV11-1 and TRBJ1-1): EAEVAQSPRYKITEKSQAVAFWCDPISGHATLYWYRQILGQGPELLVQFQDESVVDDSQLPKDRFSAERLKGVDSTLKIQPAELGDSAMYLCASSSFADRVNAEAFFGQGTRLTVV.

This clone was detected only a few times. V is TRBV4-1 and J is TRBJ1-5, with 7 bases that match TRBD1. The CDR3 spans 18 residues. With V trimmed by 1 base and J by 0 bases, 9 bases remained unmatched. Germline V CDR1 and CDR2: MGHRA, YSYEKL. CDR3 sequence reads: CASSQGDRTGYSNQPQHF. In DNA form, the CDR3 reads TGCGCCAGCAGCCAAGGGGATCGGACAGGTTATAGCAATCAGCCCCAGCATTTT.

DNA of the CDR3: TGTGCCAGCAGCTTAGGGCTGATCAATAGCAATCAGCCCCAGCATTTT. This translates into CASSLGLINSNQPQHF. The rearrangement joins TRBV7-8 to TRBJ1-5; D unresolved. The CDR3 totals 16 residues. Germline V gene lookup returns CDR1 SGHVS and CDR2 FQNEAQ. V was trimmed by 1 base and J by 0 bases, leaving 10 bases between them.

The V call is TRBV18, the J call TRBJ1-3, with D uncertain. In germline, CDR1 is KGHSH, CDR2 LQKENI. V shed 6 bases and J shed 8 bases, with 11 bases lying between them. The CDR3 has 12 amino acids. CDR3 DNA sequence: TGTGCCAGCTCTCCCCCAGGAGACACCATATATTTT. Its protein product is CASSPPGDTIYF.

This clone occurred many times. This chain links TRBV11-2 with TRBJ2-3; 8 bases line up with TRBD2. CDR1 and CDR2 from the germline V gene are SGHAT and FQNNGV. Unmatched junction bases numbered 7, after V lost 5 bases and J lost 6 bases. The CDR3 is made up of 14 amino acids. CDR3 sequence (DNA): TGTGCCAGCAGCCCAGCGGGGGTGAGGGATACGCAGTATTTT. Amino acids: CASSPAGVRDTQYF.

CDR3 in amino acids: CASSSTGKTNEKLFF. The CDR3 nucleotides read TGCGCCAGCAGCTCGACAGGGAAGACTAATGAAAAACTGTTTTTT. The rearrangement links TRBV5-1 to TRBJ1-4; 7 nucleotides align to TRBD1. This CDR3 contains 15 residues. From germline, CDR1 is SGHRS and CDR2 YFSETQ. V shed 3 bases and J 2 bases; nucleotides not matched to a gene: 4.

The CDR3 loop reads CASSERRENTEAFF. CDR3 coding DNA: TGTGCCAGCAGTGAAAGGCGTGAGAACACTGAAGCTTTCTTT. The chain joins TRBV6-1 to TRBJ1-1; unclear D gene. The V gene's germline CDR1 is MNHNS and CDR2 SASEGT. The ends were cut back, 2 bases at V and 1 base at J, with 8 bases in the middle. The CDR3 runs to 14 residues.